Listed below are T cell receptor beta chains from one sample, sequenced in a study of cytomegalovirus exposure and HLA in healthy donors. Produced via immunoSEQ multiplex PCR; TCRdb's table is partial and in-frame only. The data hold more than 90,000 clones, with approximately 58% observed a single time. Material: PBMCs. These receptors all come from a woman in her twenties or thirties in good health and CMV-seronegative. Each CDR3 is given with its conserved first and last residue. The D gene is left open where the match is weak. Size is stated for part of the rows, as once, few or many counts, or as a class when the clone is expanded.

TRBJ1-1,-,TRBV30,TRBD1,CAWGASRGLGTEAFF,TGTGCCTGGGGGGCCTCCAGGGGGCTTGGCACTGAAGCTTTCTTT
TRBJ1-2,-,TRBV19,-,CASSIQVLYGYTF,TGTGCCAGTAGTATCCAGGTGCTCTATGGCTACACCTTC
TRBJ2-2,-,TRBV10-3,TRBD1,CASQGTNTGELFF,TGTGCCTCACAGGGGACGAACACCGGGGAGCTGTTTTTT
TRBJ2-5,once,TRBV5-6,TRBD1,CASSFDRGWAETQYF,TGTGCCAGCAGCTTTGACAGGGGTTGGGCCGAGACCCAGTACTTC
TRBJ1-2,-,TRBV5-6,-,CASSLAGLWEPHYGYTF,TGTGCCAGCAGCTTGGCCGGCCTTTGGGAGCCGCACTATGGCTACACCTTC
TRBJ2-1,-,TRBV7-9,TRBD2,CASIKPGTSPFF,TGTGCCAGCATCAAACCCGGGACTAGTCCTTTCTTC
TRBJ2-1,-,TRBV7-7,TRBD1,CASSLVQGAYNEQFF,TGTGCTAGCAGCTTAGTCCAGGGGGCCTACAATGAGCAGTTCTTC
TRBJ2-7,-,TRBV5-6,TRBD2,CASSQGLAVREQYF,TGTGCCAGCAGCCAAGGACTAGCAGTTCGCGAGCAGTACTTC
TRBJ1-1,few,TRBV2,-,CASMAAVGTEAFF,TGTGCCAGCATGGCGGCGGTAGGCACTGAAGCTTTCTTT
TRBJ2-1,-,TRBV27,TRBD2,CASSPRLAGVYNEQFF,TGTGCCAGCAGTCCGCGACTAGCGGGAGTGTACAATGAGCAGTTCTTC
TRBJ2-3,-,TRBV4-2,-,CASSQGVGEAQYF,TGTGCCAGCAGCCAAGGCGTAGGTGAGGCGCAGTATTTT
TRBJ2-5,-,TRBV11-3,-,CASSLVEGETQYF,TGTGCCAGCAGCTTAGTGGAGGGGGAGACCCAGTACTTC
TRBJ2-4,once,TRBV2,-,CASSERFVKNIQYF,TGTGCCAGCAGTGAGAGGTTCGTCAAAAACATTCAGTACTTC
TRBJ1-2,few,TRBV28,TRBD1,CASGLGTGGGVAGGYTF,TGTGCCAGCGGATTAGGGACAGGGGGCGGCGTGGCGGGTGGCTACACCTTC
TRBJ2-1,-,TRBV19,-,CASTNTGINEQFF,TGTGCCAGTACTAATACAGGGATAAATGAGCAGTTCTTC
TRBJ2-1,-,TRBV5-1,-,CASSSDSYNEQFF,TGCGCCAGCAGCTCGGACAGTTACAATGAGCAGTTCTTC
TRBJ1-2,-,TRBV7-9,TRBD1,CASSPRQGAGGYTF,TGTGCCAGCAGCCCTCGACAGGGGGCGGGTGGCTACACCTTC
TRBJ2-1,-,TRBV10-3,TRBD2,CAIAVGLAGRTYNEQFF,TGTGCCATCGCCGTCGGCCTAGCGGGGAGAACCTACAATGAGCAGTTCTTC
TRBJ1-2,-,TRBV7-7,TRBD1,CASSGSGTVRPYGYTF,TGTGCTAGCAGCGGATCCGGGACAGTTCGTCCCTATGGCTACACCTTC
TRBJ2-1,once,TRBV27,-,CASSPSSGRYNEQFF,TGTGCCAGCAGTCCCAGTTCAGGGCGCTACAATGAGCAGTTCTTC
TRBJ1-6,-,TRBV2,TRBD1,CASRGQGNNSPLHF,TGTGCCAGCAGGGGACAGGGCAACAATTCACCCCTCCACTTT
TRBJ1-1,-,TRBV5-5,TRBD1,CASSETGTGWSATNTEAFF,TGTGCCAGCAGCGAGACCGGGACAGGGTGGTCTGCGACGAACACTGAAGCTTTCTTT
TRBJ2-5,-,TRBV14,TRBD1,CATSPGTGGQETQYF,TGTGCCACCTCCCCGGGGACAGGGGGCCAAGAGACCCAGTACTTC
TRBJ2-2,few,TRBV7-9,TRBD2,CASIPSGLRLYTGELFF,TGTGCCAGCATACCTAGCGGTCTCCGACTGTACACCGGGGAGCTGTTTTTT
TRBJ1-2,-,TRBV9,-,CASSATGNGYGYTF,TGTGCCAGCAGTGCTACAGGGAACGGCTATGGCTACACCTTC
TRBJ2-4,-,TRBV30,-,CAWTESGASKNIQYF,TGTGCCTGGACCGAGTCGGGAGCATCCAAAAACATTCAGTACTTC
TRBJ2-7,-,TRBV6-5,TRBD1,CASSLGQGAYEQYF,TGTGCCAGCAGTCTAGGACAGGGGGCCTACGAGCAGTACTTC
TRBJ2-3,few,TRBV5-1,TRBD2,CASSFPWTSGGGTQYF,TGCGCCAGCAGCTTTCCCTGGACTAGCGGAGGGGGTACGCAGTATTTT
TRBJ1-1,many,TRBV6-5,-,CASSYGRGLTEAFF,TGTGCCAGCAGTTATGGGCGTGGGCTAACTGAAGCTTTCTTT
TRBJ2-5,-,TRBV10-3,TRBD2,CAISESLAGEETQYF,TGTGCCATCAGTGAGTCGCTAGCGGGAGAAGAGACCCAGTACTTC
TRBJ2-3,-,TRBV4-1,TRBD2,CASSPGLAGGTDTQYF,TGCGCCAGCAGCCCGGGACTAGCGGGAGGCACAGATACGCAGTATTTT
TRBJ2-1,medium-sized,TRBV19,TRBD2,CASRSGEVNEQFF,TGTGCCAGTAGAAGCGGGGAGGTCAATGAGCAGTTCTTC
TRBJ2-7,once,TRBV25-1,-,CASSDGLRPPYEQYF,TGTGCCAGCAGTGATGGGCTTAGACCACCCTACGAGCAGTACTTC
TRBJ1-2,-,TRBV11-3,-,CASSLDRTMGRYTF,TGTGCCAGCAGCTTAGATCGGACAATGGGCCGCTACACCTTC
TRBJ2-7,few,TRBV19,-,CASSTRLGPYEQYF,TGTGCCAGTAGTACAAGACTAGGACCGTACGAGCAGTACTTC
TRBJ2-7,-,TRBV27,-,CASSVKRGTGILYEQYF,TGTGCCAGCAGTGTAAAACGGGGAACAGGGATACTTTACGAGCAGTACTTC
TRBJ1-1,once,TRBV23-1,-,CASSLGPGAMNTEAFF,TGCGCCAGCAGTCTGGGGCCAGGGGCCATGAACACTGAAGCTTTCTTT
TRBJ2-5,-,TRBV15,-,CATSRDQWAYQETQYF,TGTGCCACCAGCAGAGATCAGTGGGCTTACCAAGAGACCCAGTACTTC
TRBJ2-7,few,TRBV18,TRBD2,CASSPRSSGSNEQYF,TGTGCCAGCTCACCAAGGTCTAGCGGGAGCAATGAGCAGTACTTC
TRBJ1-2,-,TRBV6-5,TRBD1,CASNPGQGNYGYTF,TGTGCCAGCAACCCGGGACAGGGAAACTATGGCTACACCTTC
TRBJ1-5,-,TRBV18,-,CASSPGQANQPQHF,TGTGCCAGCTCACCTGGGCAGGCCAATCAGCCCCAGCATTTT
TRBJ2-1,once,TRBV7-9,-,CASSTRDRVAESSYNEQFF,TGTGCCAGCAGCACCAGGGATAGGGTAGCGGAAAGCTCCTACAATGAGCAGTTCTTC
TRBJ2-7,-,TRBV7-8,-,CASSLGMLASSYEQYF,TGTGCCAGCAGCTTGGGAATGCTAGCTAGCTCCTACGAGCAGTACTTC
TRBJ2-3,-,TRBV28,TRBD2,CASSLGFGGRYGTDTQYF,TGTGCCAGCAGTTTGGGTTTTGGCGGGAGATACGGCACAGATACGCAGTATTTT
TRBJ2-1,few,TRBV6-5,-,CASRPGLSSYNEQFF,TGTGCCAGCAGGCCGGGACTCAGCTCCTACAATGAGCAGTTCTTC
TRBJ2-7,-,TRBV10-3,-,CAIAPETSYEQYF,TGTGCCATCGCCCCCGAGACTAGCTACGAGCAGTACTTC
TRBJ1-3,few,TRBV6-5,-,CASSYSSGGGNTIYF,TGTGCCAGCAGTTACTCGAGTGGCGGGGGAAACACCATATATTTT
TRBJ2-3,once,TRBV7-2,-,CASSLGSGISTDTQYF,TGTGCCAGCAGCTTAGGGTCTGGCATTAGCACAGATACGCAGTATTTT
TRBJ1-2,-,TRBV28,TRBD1,CASSPWDRVATDRYGYTF,TGTGCCAGCAGTCCGTGGGACAGGGTGGCGACTGACCGCTATGGCTACACCTTC
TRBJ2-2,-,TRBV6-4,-,CASSVTGTTGELFF,TGTGCCAGCAGTGTTACCGGGACAACCGGGGAGCTGTTTTTT
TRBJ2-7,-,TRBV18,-,CASSRRQVSYEQYF,TGTGCCAGCTCACGGCGACAGGTTTCCTACGAGCAGTACTTC
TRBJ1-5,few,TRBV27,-,CASSLTFNQPQHF,TGTGCCAGCAGTCTAACCTTCAATCAGCCCCAGCATTTT